Listed here are 32 T cell receptor beta chains from one sample, sequenced in a study of siplizumab effects on memory and regulatory T cells. The protocol was immunoSEQ multiplex PCR, while the TCRdb copy is restricted to in-frame clones and leaves out a portion. The sample records roughly 120,000 clones, about 94% being singletons. Material for sequencing was non-Treg CD4+ T cells sorted from blood. These receptors all stem from a human donor in good health.

The rearrangement links TRBV29-1 to TRBJ2-1, with D unresolved. CDR1 is SQVTM, CDR2 ANQGSEA, per germline. V was pared by 2 bases and J by 9 bases, with 14 bases between. CDR3 length equals 13 residues. CDR3 protein: CSVETPGLREQFF. CDR3 in DNA: TGCAGCGTTGAAACCCCAGGTCTGCGTGAGCAGTTCTTC.

The chain has TRBV19 and TRBJ1-5; no firm D call. The CDR3 loop spans 16 amino acids. Trimming stripped 3 bases from V and 1 base from J, with 13 bases between. Germline V lookup: CDR1 LNHDA, CDR2 SQIVND (reference sequence). The CDR3 here is CASSILGLWSNQPQHF. The CDR3 bases are TGTGCCAGTAGTATTCTTGGGCTGTGGAGCAATCAGCCCCAGCATTTT.

This chain uses TRBV5-4 with TRBJ1-1; 7 bases are shared with TRBD1. Germline V gene sequence: CDR1 SGHNT, CDR2 YYREEE (reference sequence). The CDR3 runs 16 residues. V trimming: 0 bases; J trimming: 5 bases; junction bases outside the gene matches: 10. The CDR3 region has the DNA TGTGCCAGCAGCTTGGGGCCTTACAGGGGTGGAACTGAAGCTTTCTTT. Amino acids: CASSLGPYRGGTEAFF.

The rearrangement links TRBV29-1 to TRBJ1-5; 9 nucleotides line up with TRBD1. Germline V gene sequence: CDR1 SQVTM, CDR2 ANQGSEA. The CDR3 sequence is 16 residues long. Losses at the gene ends were 5 bases for V and 3 bases for J; bases not matched to a gene: 11. The CDR3 region has the DNA TGCAGCGTTCAACGGGGGGGACAGGGAAACAATCAGCCCCAGCATTTT. It encodes CSVQRGGQGNNQPQHF.

The chain is built from TRBV6-7 and TRBJ2-1; TRBD2 matches at 9 bases. TRBV6-7 is noted as an ORF with a role that remains uncertain. V was pared by 7 bases and J by 6 bases, with 13 bases of the junction left unmatched. The CDR3 contains 16 residues. In nucleotides, the CDR3 is TGTGCCAGCACCGTGGAGCTAGCGGGATTTCCCAATGAGCAGTTCTTC. It is translated as CASTVELAGFPNEQFF.

The V call is TRBV11-2, the J call TRBJ2-1; D may be TRBD1 or TRBD2 (5 bases each). The CDR3 runs to 15 residues. CDR1 is SGHAT and CDR2 is FQNNGV in the germline V gene. V was pared by 1 base and J by 7 bases, with 14 bases between. CDR3 nucleotides: TGTGCCAGCAGCTTAGGGCCGGGACCGGGGAATGAGCAGTTCTTC. It yields the protein CASSLGPGPGNEQFF.

V and J are TRBV5-1 and TRBJ2-7; the D gene is possibly TRBD2 (6 bases). The V and J ends lost 4 bases and 0 bases respectively, with 11 bases between them. CDR1 is SGHRS and CDR2 is YFSETQ in the germline V gene. The CDR3 has 14 amino acids. This CDR3 reads CASSRGLGSYEQYF. The CDR3 region has the DNA TGCGCCAGCAGCCGGGGACTTGGCTCCTACGAGCAGTACTTC.

This sequence joins TRBV15 and TRBJ2-6; D gene uncertain. V was trimmed by 2 bases and J by 0 bases, leaving 5 bases between them. Looked up from germline, CDR1 is LNHNV and CDR2 is YYDKDF (reference sequence). CDR3 length: 15 amino acids. The chain's CDR3 is CATSRLNSGANVLTF. The CDR3 DNA sequence: TGTGCCACCAGCAGACTCAACTCTGGGGCCAACGTCCTGACTTTC.

The V gene is TRBV9, the J gene TRBJ2-1; 11 positions match TRBD1. Germline CDR1 is SGDLS and CDR2 is YYNGEE. The trim removed 1 base at V and 6 bases at J, leaving 3 bases unmatched. The CDR3 runs to 15 residues. The CDR3 loop is CASSVSGTGGNEQFF. The CDR3 DNA reads as TGTGCCAGCAGCGTATCCGGGACAGGGGGCAATGAGCAGTTCTTC.

Notes on this clone: Given the absence of the conserved phenylalanine or tryptophan at the CDR3 end, a read error is likely. The CDR3 DNA is TGTGCCAGCAGACCTACAGGGCTCTATGGCTACACCCTC. Translated, it gives CASRPTGLYGYTL. This chain links TRBV6-5 with TRBJ1-2; maybe TRBD1 (6 bases). The CDR3 contains 13 residues. Trimming took 6 bases from V and 4 from J, leaving 12 bases between them. Germline loops: CDR1 MNHEY, CDR2 SVGAGI.

The chain uses TRBV18 and TRBJ2-1; 7 bases are a match to TRBD2. The CDR3 is made up of 17 amino acids. CDR1 is KGHSH, CDR2 LQKENI, per germline. J gave up 0 bases and V 2 bases, and 7 bases lay outside the gene matches. CDR3 nucleotide sequence: TGTGCCAGCTCACCAACGGCTAGCGGACACTCCTACAATGAGCAGTTCTTC. This sequence encodes CASSPTASGHSYNEQFF.

The CDR3 region has the DNA TGTGCCAGCAGGGACAGCCAGTACCAAGAGACCCAGTACTTC. Encoded protein: CASRDSQYQETQYF. This chain links TRBV2 with TRBJ2-5, with D possibly TRBD1 on 6 matching bases. There are 14 residues in the CDR3. Germline V gene lookup returns CDR1 SNHLY and CDR2 FYNNEI. V dropped 6 bases and J dropped 0 bases, with 11 bases sitting between them.

This chain links TRBV13 with TRBJ2-1; 10 bases align to TRBD2. Germline V gives CDR1 PRHDT, CDR2 FYEKMQ (reference sequence). This CDR3 comprises 20 residues. V shed 2 bases and J 0 bases; nucleotides not matched to a gene: 13. CDR3 region: CASSLYRTSGTSSSYNEQFF. The CDR3 coding sequence is TGTGCCAGCAGCTTATACCGGACTAGCGGCACATCGAGCTCCTACAATGAGCAGTTCTTC.

The genes are TRBV30 and TRBJ1-5; D remains ambiguous. The V and J ends lost 4 bases and 4 bases respectively, with 11 bases between them. Germline-derived CDR1 and CDR2 are GTSNPN and SVGIG (reference sequence). CDR3 length equals 13 residues. The CDR3 DNA is TGTGCCTGGACAGAAGACACTAATCAGCCCCAGCATTTT. Encoded protein: CAWTEDTNQPQHF.

This chain links TRBV6-1 with TRBJ2-5, with D possibly TRBD1 on 6 matching bases. The V and J ends lost 2 bases and 2 bases respectively, with 15 bases between them. This CDR3 has 16 residues. Germline loops: CDR1 MNHNS, CDR2 SASEGT. The CDR3 nucleotides are TGTGCCAGCAGTGAAAAGGGGACACTTTTTCAAGAGACCCAGTACTTC. It is translated as CASSEKGTLFQETQYF.

The chain combines TRBV6-5 with TRBJ1-1; no reliable D call. Trimming removed 8 bases at V and 1 base at J, with 14 bases between. This CDR3 is built from 14 residues. Germline loops: CDR1 MNHEY, CDR2 SVGAGI. CDR3 sequence reads: CASWVLLRNTEAFF. The CDR3 bases are TGTGCCAGCTGGGTTCTCTTAAGGAACACTGAAGCTTTCTTT.

As to this clone: The junction departs from germline at one end; a sequencing error may be responsible. V usage is TRBV7-7 and J usage is TRBJ2-3; possibly TRBD2 for D (6 bases). The CDR3 spans 15 residues. Germline V CDR1 and CDR2: SSHAT, FNYEAQ (reference sequence). Here the CDR3 reads CASSLGTPSTDTQYF. The CDR3 DNA reads as TGTGCTAGCAGCCTCGGGACTCCTAGCACAGATACGCAGTATTTT.

This chain joins TRBV18 and TRBJ2-4; 8 bases agree with TRBD2. J lost 5 bases, V lost 1 base, and 4 bases had no gene match. Per the germline V gene, CDR1 is KGHSH and CDR2 is LQKENI. The CDR3 spans 15 residues. CDR3 loop: CASSPLTGGENIQYF. In DNA form, the CDR3 reads TGTGCCAGCTCACCACTCACGGGAGGGGAAAACATTCAGTACTTC.

J is TRBJ1-5 and V is TRBV13; D is unclear. The germline CDR1 and CDR2 sequences are PRHDT and FYEKMQ (reference sequence). The CDR3 has 13 amino acids. V lost 7 bases to trimming and J lost 5 bases, with 12 bases between them. The chain's CDR3 is CASTTSGDQPQHF. Written as DNA, the CDR3 is TGTGCCAGCACCACTAGCGGGGATCAGCCCCAGCATTTT.

The rearrangement joins TRBV9 to TRBJ2-7; TRBD2 agrees at 9 bases. V lost 0 bases to trimming and J lost 2 bases; unmatched junction nucleotides: 6. CDR1 is SGDLS, CDR2 YYNGEE, per germline. The CDR3 is made up of 16 amino acids. Here the CDR3 reads CASSVGASGTTYEQYF. The CDR3 nucleotides read TGTGCCAGCAGCGTAGGGGCTAGCGGGACAACCTACGAGCAGTACTTC.

This rearrangement joins TRBV2 to TRBJ1-2, with a possible D match to TRBD1 (6 bases). The V end lost 7 bases, the J end lost 9 bases, and 12 bases lay between the germline ends. The CDR3 is 11 residues long. CDR1 is SNHLY and CDR2 is FYNNEI in the germline V gene. The CDR3, as DNA: TGTGCCAGCACCGAAGGGGGTAGCTACACCTTC. Its protein product is CASTEGGSYTF.

This chain links TRBV10-3 with TRBJ1-2; D is unresolved. Trimming removed 4 bases at V and 7 bases at J, with 10 bases between. In germline, CDR1 is ENHRY, CDR2 SYGVKD. The CDR3 totals 12 residues. DNA of the CDR3: TGTGCCATCAGTGCCACGGGGATTGGCTACACCTTC. Residues: CAISATGIGYTF.

The chain employs TRBV6-6 and TRBJ1-5; D remains unclear. V gave up 7 bases and J gave up 2 bases, with 12 bases separating them. There are 14 residues in the CDR3. CDR1 is MNHNY, CDR2 SVGAGI, per germline (reference sequence). The CDR3 coding sequence is TGTGCCAGCAACCCCGGAGTGGGCAATCAGCCCCAGCATTTT. This gives the protein CASNPGVGNQPQHF.

The chain carries TRBV4-1 and TRBJ2-5; no clear D gene. Germline V lookup: CDR1 MGHRA, CDR2 YSYEKL. The V and J ends lost 0 bases and 1 base respectively, with 9 bases between them. The CDR3 loop spans 15 amino acids. The CDR3: CASSQDPGVQETQYF. The CDR3 nucleotides are TGCGCCAGCAGCCAAGATCCCGGAGTCCAAGAGACCCAGTACTTC.

The chain joins TRBV2 to TRBJ2-5, with D perhaps TRBD2 (5 bases). CDR1 and CDR2 (germline): SNHLY, FYNNEI. Deletions cut 4 bases from V and 5 bases from J, with 5 bases between. The CDR3 loop spans 11 amino acids. CDR3 in amino acids: CASSGEETQYF. CDR3 nucleotide sequence: TGTGCCAGCAGTGGGGAGGAGACCCAGTACTTC.

This clone has just one count. This chain links TRBV6-6 with TRBJ1-5; TRBD1 aligns across 11 bases. The V segment lost 5 bases and the J segment 3 bases; nucleotides outside the gene matches: 6. This CDR3 is built from 16 residues. Looked up from germline, CDR1 is MNHNY and CDR2 is SVGAGI (reference sequence). CDR3: CASSPGTGGTNQPQHF. Here the CDR3 DNA reads TGTGCCAGCAGTCCTGGGACAGGGGGTACCAATCAGCCCCAGCATTTT.

The chain has TRBV11-3 and TRBJ1-1, with 10 bases lining up with TRBD1. J was trimmed by 2 bases and V by 4 bases; bases with no gene match: 7. CDR3 length: 16 residues. Germline assignment: CDR1 SGHNT and CDR2 YENEEA. In DNA, the CDR3 is TGTGCCAGCAGCTGGATAAGGACAGGGGGAAACACTGAAGCTTTCTTT. This codes for CASSWIRTGGNTEAFF.

The V and J genes are TRBV9 and TRBJ2-1, with TRBD2 matching 7 bases. CDR1 is SGDLS and CDR2 is YYNGEE in the germline V gene. The CDR3 is 15 residues long. V dropped 0 bases and J dropped 10; count of bases not matched to a gene: 10. This chain's CDR3 is CASSVGGLGLGEQFF. CDR3 in DNA: TGTGCCAGCAGCGTAGGAGGACTAGGATTGGGCGAGCAGTTCTTC.

The chain couples TRBV7-8 to TRBJ2-1, with D unclear. This CDR3 has 14 amino acids. CDR1 and CDR2 from the germline V gene are SGHVS and FQNEAQ. Trimming took off 5 bases at V and 7 bases at J, with 15 bases between the two ends. The CDR3 loop is CASSPRWASNEQFF. CDR3 DNA sequence: TGTGCCAGCAGCCCCCGCTGGGCATCTAATGAGCAGTTCTTC.

The chain combines TRBV18 with TRBJ2-1; no definite D call. The CDR3 covers 14 residues. CDR1 is KGHSH, CDR2 LQKENI, per germline. The V end lost 2 bases, the J end lost 0 bases, and 5 bases lay between the germline ends. The CDR3 loop reads CASSPSSSYNEQFF. The CDR3 nucleotides read TGTGCCAGCTCACCATCCAGCTCCTACAATGAGCAGTTCTTC.

The CDR3 DNA is TGCGCCAGCAGCCAAGTTGTAGGCGAAAAACTGTTTTTT. It yields the protein CASSQVVGEKLFF. The chain carries TRBV4-1 and TRBJ1-4; no firm D call. The CDR3 spans 13 residues. The V and J ends lost 1 base and 8 bases respectively, with 8 bases between them. From germline, CDR1 is MGHRA and CDR2 YSYEKL.

The rearrangement joins TRBV5-6 to TRBJ2-3; D remains unclear. Trimming stripped 3 bases from V and 4 bases from J, with 12 bases between. This CDR3 spans 14 amino acids. Per the germline V gene, CDR1 is SGHDT and CDR2 is YYEEEE. CDR3 sequence (DNA): TGTGCCAGCAGCTCCGCCTCTGGGTCAGATACGCAGTATTTT. Its translation is CASSSASGSDTQYF.